This TCR beta chain was captured by sequencing in a study of T-cell memory formation after mild COVID-19. Study-wide background: Largely, TCR clusters stayed within a single donor.

Trimming removed 3 bases from V and 7 bases from J, with 12 bases in between. The CDR3 is 13 residues long. CDR1 is LNHDA, CDR2 SQIVND, per germline (reference sequence). Using its own MiXCR run on the 5' RACE reads, TCRdb lists one record per CDR3 protein. The table shows 400,000 or so distinct CDR3 sequences, with around 18% occurring only once. The table lists this clonotype with a few counts. V is TRBV19 and J is TRBJ1-2, with a weak D call TRBD1 (6 bases). The material sequenced was PBMCs or a T cell subset sorted from them (not recorded which). The clonotype comes from an adult woman who had mild COVID-19 (a few samples of this study predate the infection). Cell type and time point are not known. CDR3 sequence reads: CASSIGQRIGYTF. CDR3 coding DNA: TGTGCCAGTAGTATTGGACAGAGAATTGGCTACACCTTC.